This TCR beta chain was profiled in a study of somatic mutations in cytotoxic T cells in rheumatoid arthritis. For the study at large: Selected T-cell populations stained with V beta antibodies were isolated by flow sorting to nearly 100% purity; these included V beta1+ cells subjected to TCRB sequencing.

The germline V and J ends were trimmed by 3 bases and 6 bases, with 9 bases remaining between them. Germline CDR1 SNHLY, CDR2 FYNNEI. CDR3 length: 13 amino acids. Of note for this clone: The sample carries other DNA sequences with the same CDR3.

Only in-frame clones appear in the TCRdb table, and some are missing; sequencing was by immunoSEQ multiplex PCR. Of about 6,700 clones in the sample, around 75% were seen once. The chain uses TRBV2 and TRBJ1-5; no definite D call. Sequencing input: CD8+ T cells sorted from blood. The sequence came from a woman in her sixties in good health. The CDR3: CASSDRGPQPQHF. The CDR3 DNA sequence: TGTGCCAGCAGTGATCGCGGTCCTCAGCCCCAGCATTTT. Full variable domain (rest looked up from reference TRBV2 and TRBJ1-5): EPEVTQTPSHQVTQMGQEVILRCVPISNHLYFYWYRQILGQKVEFLVSFYNNEISEKSEIFDDQFSVERPDGSNFTLKIRSTKLEDSAMYFCASSDRGPQPQHFGDGTRLSIL.